These 8 T cell receptor beta chains originate from one sample sequenced in a study of cytomegalovirus exposure and HLA in healthy donors. The PCR used 60 Vbeta and 13 Jbeta primers. Sequencing was performed with immunoSEQ multiplex PCR; in TCRdb, only in-frame clones are kept and a portion is missing. Altogether some 150,000 clones are present, about two thirds being singletons, with the ten largest covering roughly 4%. Material for sequencing was PBMCs. The receptors were sampled from a man between 60 and 70 years old in good health and CMV-seronegative.

The chain couples TRBV10-1 to TRBJ1-2; unclear D gene. The CDR3 contains 13 residues. Trimming removed 1 base from V and 8 bases from J, with 11 bases in between. In germline, CDR1 is WNHNN, CDR2 SYGVQD (reference sequence). The CDR3 nucleotides are TGCGCCAGCAGTGAGTGGCTTCTCTCGGGCTACACCTTC. Amino acid sequence: CASSEWLLSGYTF.

The V and J genes are TRBV7-3 and TRBJ2-3; 9 nucleotides agree with TRBD2. Germline CDR1 and CDR2: SGHTA and FQGTGA. This CDR3 contains 16 residues. V trimming: 2 bases; J trimming: 0 bases; junction bases outside the gene matches: 3. DNA of the CDR3: TGTGCCAGCAGCTTATATGCGGGAGGGAGCACAGATACGCAGTATTTT. Protein sequence: CASSLYAGGSTDTQYF. The whole variable domain, filled in from reference TRBV7-3 and TRBJ2-3, reads GAGVSQTPSNKVTEKGKYVELRCDPISGHTALYWYRQSLGQGPEFLIYFQGTGAADDSGLPNDRFFAVRPEGSVSTLKIQRTERGDSAVYLCASSLYAGGSTDTQYFGPGTRLTVL.

The rearrangement links TRBV5-1 to TRBJ2-7, with TRBD1 identical over 10 bases. Germline-derived CDR1 and CDR2 are SGHRS and YFSETQ. Trimming removed 4 bases from V and 1 base from J; junction bases left unmatched: 5. This CDR3 comprises 15 residues. The CDR3 here is CASSQGTGVSYEQYF. The CDR3 DNA sequence: TGCGCCAGCAGCCAGGGGACAGGGGTTTCCTACGAGCAGTACTTC.

V is TRBV7-3 and J is TRBJ2-5, with a weak D call TRBD1 (5 bases). CDR1 SGHTA and CDR2 FQGTGA come from the germline V gene. V lost 2 bases, J lost 3 bases, and 7 bases lay in between. The CDR3 contains 13 residues. CDR3 bases: TGTGCCAGCAGCTTAGCCAGGGAAGAGACCCAGTACTTC. It yields the protein CASSLAREETQYF.

This chain joins TRBV7-3 and TRBJ2-1, with unresolved D. The germline V gene has CDR1 SGHTA and CDR2 FQGTGA. This CDR3 is built from 15 residues. The V and J ends lost 1 base and 0 bases respectively, with 7 bases between them. The CDR3 protein is CASSLRQGSYNEQFF. CDR3 DNA sequence: TGTGCCAGCAGCTTAAGACAAGGCTCCTACAATGAGCAGTTCTTC.

This CDR3 is CASSTWDIRVKNIQYF. The CDR3 coding sequence is TGTGCCAGTAGTACCTGGGACATTAGGGTCAAAAACATTCAGTACTTC. The chain combines TRBV19 with TRBJ2-4, with D possibly TRBD1 on 6 matching bases. Germline V gives CDR1 LNHDA, CDR2 SQIVND (reference sequence). The CDR3 covers 16 residues. The V end lost 4 bases, the J end lost 3 bases, and 16 bases lay between the germline ends.

The chain uses TRBV9 and TRBJ1-1; possible D gene TRBD1, 6 bases. The CDR3 runs 17 residues. The ends were cut back, 0 bases at V and 4 bases at J, with 19 bases in the middle. From germline, CDR1 is SGDLS and CDR2 YYNGEE. The CDR3 sequence is CASSVAAQTGPGTEAFF. The DNA for the CDR3 is TGTGCCAGCAGCGTAGCCGCCCAGACAGGACCTGGCACTGAAGCTTTCTTT.

As for this clone: One end of the junction fails to match germline, which may point to a read error. This sequence joins TRBV7-9 and TRBJ2-1; 8 bases align to TRBD2. The CDR3 spans 19 residues. CDR1 SEHNR and CDR2 FQNEAQ come from the germline V gene (reference sequence). This CDR3 reads CSSSPGDGKAGARSGEQFF. The CDR3 DNA is TGTTCCAGCAGCCCGGGGGACGGTAAAGCGGGAGCCCGGTCGGGTGAGCAGTTCTTC.